Shown below are 15 T cell receptor beta chains from a single sample sequenced in a study of shared clonotypes between healthy human individuals. Profiled with immunoSEQ multiplex PCR; TCRdb holds only in-frame clones, not every one. Seen here are over 1.5 million clones, roughly 98% observed once, and the top ten hold roughly 0.42%. Sequenced: naive CD4+ T cells sorted from blood. Stated subset: CD45RA+ positively selected. The receptors were gathered from a man aged 30 to 45 in good health.

The chain combines TRBV14 with TRBJ2-4; the match to TRBD2 covers 7 bases. The CDR3 contains 15 residues. Germline CDR1 is SGHDN and CDR2 is FVKESK. The ends lost 2 bases at V and 3 bases at J; junction bases unmatched: 4. The CDR3 DNA follows: TGTGCCAGCAGCCAAAGGGACTACAACAAAAACATTCAGTACTTC. Protein product: CASSQRDYNKNIQYF.

The chain has TRBV11-2 and TRBJ2-1; the D gene is possibly TRBD2 (5 bases). There are 15 residues in the CDR3. Trimming shortened V by 7 bases and J by 3 bases, and 16 bases separated the two germline ends. The germline V gene encodes CDR1 SGHAT and CDR2 FQNNGV. The CDR3 nucleotides are TGTGCCAGCAAGGGAAGGGCTAGCAACTACAATGAGCAGTTCTTC. Translated, it gives CASKGRASNYNEQFF.

This clone was seen a single time. This chain uses TRBV14 with TRBJ2-1; D is undetermined. This CDR3 is 15 amino acids long. CDR1 is SGHDN, CDR2 FVKESK, per germline. CDR3 DNA sequence: TGTGCTACAGCTCTGAGGCAGGATCCATACAATGAGCAGTTCTTC. Translating it yields CATALRQDPYNEQFF.

V gene TRBV19 combines with J gene TRBJ2-2; 10 bases match TRBD2. Germline V gives CDR1 LNHDA, CDR2 SQIVND (reference sequence). The CDR3 is made up of 15 amino acids. V dropped 7 bases and J dropped 4; count of bases not matched to a gene: 6. The CDR3 DNA is TGTGCCAGTAACGTGCTAGCGGGAGTCACCGGGGAGCTGTTTTTT. Protein: CASNVLAGVTGELFF. Full variable domain (outside the CDR3, taken from reference TRBV19 and TRBJ2-2): DGGITQSPKYLFRKEGQNVTLSCEQNLNHDAMYWYRQDPGQGLRLIYYSQIVNDFQKGDIAEGYSVSREKKESFPLTVTSAQKNPTAFYLCASNVLAGVTGELFFGEGSRLTVL.

The chain joins TRBV2 to TRBJ2-1, with D perhaps matching TRBD2 (5 bases). The germline V and J ends were trimmed by 4 bases and 2 bases, with 12 bases remaining between them. The length of the CDR3 is 15 residues. Germline V gene data show CDR1 as SNHLY and CDR2 as FYNNEI. The CDR3 spells CASSVPTGTYNEQFF. The CDR3 DNA reads as TGTGCCAGCAGTGTACCAACGGGAACCTACAATGAGCAGTTCTTC.

This sequence joins TRBV25-1 and TRBJ2-3, with 9 bases lining up with TRBD2. This CDR3 has 16 residues. Germline V lookup: CDR1 MGHDK, CDR2 SYGVNS. The ends lost 1 base at V and 5 bases at J; junction bases unmatched: 7. The CDR3: CASSESVAGVQDTQYF. CDR3 coding DNA: TGTGCCAGCAGTGAATCCGTAGCGGGAGTTCAAGATACGCAGTATTTT.

CDR3 bases: TGTGCCAGCAGCTTAGCGCTTTCCGGGCAGGGAGTTCGGAATTCACCCCTCCACTTT. This codes for CASSLALSGQGVRNSPLHF. The V gene is TRBV7-9, the J gene TRBJ1-6, with D maybe TRBD1 (5 bases). Looked up from germline, CDR1 is SEHNR and CDR2 is FQNEAQ (reference sequence). Trimming cost V 0 bases and J 7 bases, with 22 bases left between them. The CDR3 has 19 residues. Full variable domain (remainder filled in from reference TRBV7-9 and TRBJ1-6): DTGVSQNPRHKITKRGQNVTFRCDPISEHNRLYWYRQTLGQGPEFLTYFQNEAQLEKSRLLSDRFSAERPKGSFSTLEIQRTEQGDSAMYLCASSLALSGQGVRNSPLHFGNGTRLTVT.

The V call is TRBV11-1, the J call TRBJ2-7, with D possibly TRBD2 on 7 matching bases. This CDR3 spans 15 amino acids. Germline V gives CDR1 SGHAT, CDR2 FQDESV (reference sequence). The ends were cut back, 3 bases at V and 1 base at J, with 13 bases in the middle. Written as DNA, the CDR3 is TGTGCCAGCAGCTTTAAGGGGGGGGTGTCCTACGAGCAGTACTTC. Its translation is CASSFKGGVSYEQYF.

The chain joins TRBV29-1 to TRBJ2-2, with 9 bases fitting TRBD2. This CDR3 is built from 15 residues. Germline values: CDR1 SQVTM, CDR2 ANQGSEA. J lost 5 bases, V lost 5 bases, and 9 bases had no gene match. CDR3 sequence: CSVSGPAGGTGELFF. CDR3 nucleotides: TGCAGCGTTTCCGGGCCAGCGGGAGGAACCGGGGAGCTGTTTTTT.

This clone occurred once. The chain recombines TRBV11-2 with TRBJ2-5; possibly TRBD1 for D (5 bases). Deletions cut 3 bases from V and 10 bases from J, with 9 bases between. This CDR3 is built from 11 residues. The germline CDR1 and CDR2 sequences are SGHAT and FQNNGV. The CDR3 nucleotides read TGTGCCAGCAGCTTGTCCGACAGCCAGTACTTC. Amino acids: CASSLSDSQYF.

Here the CDR3 reads CASSIFGPLNRLSNTEAFF. CDR3 nucleotide sequence: TGTGCCAGTAGTATCTTCGGACCACTAAACCGACTCTCAAACACTGAAGCTTTCTTT. The chain is built from TRBV19 and TRBJ1-1; D uncertain. The CDR3 loop spans 19 amino acids. Germline CDR1 reads LNHDA; CDR2 reads SQIVND (reference sequence). V dropped 3 bases and J dropped 2 bases, with 25 bases sitting between them.

V is TRBV4-3 and J is TRBJ2-2; D might be TRBD2 (5 bases). Germline V gene lookup returns CDR1 LGHNA and CDR2 YSLEER. With 3 bases removed from V and 1 base from J, the gap between germline ends came to 12 bases. The CDR3 contains 16 residues. In nucleotides, the CDR3 is TGCGCCAGCAGCCACCAGGACTGGCTGAACACCGGGGAGCTGTTTTTT. Translating gives CASSHQDWLNTGELFF.

As to this clone: Additional DNA sequences in this sample encode the identical CDR3. J is TRBJ1-3 and V is TRBV6-5, with D unresolved. The germline V and J ends were trimmed by 0 bases and 0 bases, with 9 bases remaining between them. The germline gives CDR1 MNHEY, CDR2 SVGAGI. The CDR3 loop spans 16 amino acids. In DNA form, the CDR3 reads TGTGCCAGCAGTTACTCGACCGGAAACTCTGGAAACACCATATATTTT. Its protein product is CASSYSTGNSGNTIYF.

In nucleotides, the CDR3 is TGTGCCACCGGCCCTACCAATGAGCAGTTCTTC. Translating it yields CATGPTNEQFF. The rearrangement joins TRBV10-3 to TRBJ2-1; D remains ambiguous. The CDR3 length is 11 residues. The germline gives CDR1 ENHRY, CDR2 SYGVKD. The germline V and J ends were trimmed by 10 bases and 6 bases, with 10 bases remaining between them.

J is TRBJ2-5 and V is TRBV2; perhaps TRBD2 as D (6 bases). V was pared by 6 bases and J by 5 bases, with 10 bases between. CDR1 and CDR2 from the germline V gene are SNHLY and FYNNEI. The CDR3 sequence is 12 residues long. The CDR3 DNA is TGTGCCAGCAGACGACTAGTGGAGACCCAGTACTTC. Protein: CASRRLVETQYF.